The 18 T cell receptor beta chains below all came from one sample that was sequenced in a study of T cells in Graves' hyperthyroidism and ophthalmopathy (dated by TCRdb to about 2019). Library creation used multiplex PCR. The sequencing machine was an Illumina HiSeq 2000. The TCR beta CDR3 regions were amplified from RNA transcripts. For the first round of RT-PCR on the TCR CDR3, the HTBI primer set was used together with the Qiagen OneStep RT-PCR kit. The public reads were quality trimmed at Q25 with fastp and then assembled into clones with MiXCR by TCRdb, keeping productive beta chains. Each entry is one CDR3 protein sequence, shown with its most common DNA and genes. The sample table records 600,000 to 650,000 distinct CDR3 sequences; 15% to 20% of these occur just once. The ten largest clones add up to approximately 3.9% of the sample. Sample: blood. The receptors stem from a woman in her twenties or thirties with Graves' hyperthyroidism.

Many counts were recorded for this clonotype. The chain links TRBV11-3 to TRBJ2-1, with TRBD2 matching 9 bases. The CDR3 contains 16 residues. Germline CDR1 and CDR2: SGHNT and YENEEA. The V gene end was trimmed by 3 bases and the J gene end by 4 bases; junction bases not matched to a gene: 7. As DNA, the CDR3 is TGTGCCAGCAGCTTTCTTAGCGGGAGTTTGTACAATGAGCAGTTCTTC. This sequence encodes CASSFLSGSLYNEQFF.

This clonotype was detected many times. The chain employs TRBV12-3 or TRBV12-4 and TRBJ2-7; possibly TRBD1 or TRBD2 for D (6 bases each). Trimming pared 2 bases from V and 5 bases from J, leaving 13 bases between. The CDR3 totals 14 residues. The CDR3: CASSLRPRGHEQYF. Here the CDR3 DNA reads TGTGCCAGCAGTTTAAGGCCTCGGGGGCACGAGCAGTACTTC.

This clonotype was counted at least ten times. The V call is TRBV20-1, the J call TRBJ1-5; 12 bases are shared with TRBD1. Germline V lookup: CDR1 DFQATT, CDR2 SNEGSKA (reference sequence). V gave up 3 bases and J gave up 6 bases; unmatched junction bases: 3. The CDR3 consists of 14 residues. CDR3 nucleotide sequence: TGCAGTGCTAGGGGGACAGGGGGCGCTCAGCCCCAGCATTTT. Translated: CSARGTGGAQPQHF.

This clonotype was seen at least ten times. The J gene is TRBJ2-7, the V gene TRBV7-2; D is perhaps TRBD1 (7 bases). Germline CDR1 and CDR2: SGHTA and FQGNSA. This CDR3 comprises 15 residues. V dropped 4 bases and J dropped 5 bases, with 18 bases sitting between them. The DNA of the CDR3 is TGTGCCAGCAGCTCTCGACAGGGCCCGGGGGACGAGCAGTACTTC. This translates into CASSSRQGPGDEQYF. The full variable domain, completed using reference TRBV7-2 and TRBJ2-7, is GAGVSQSPSNKVTEKGKDVELRCDPISGHTALYWYRQSLGQGLEFLIYFQGNSAPDKSGLPSDRFSAERTGGSVSTLTIQRTQQEDSAVYLCASSSRQGPGDEQYFGPGTRLTVT.

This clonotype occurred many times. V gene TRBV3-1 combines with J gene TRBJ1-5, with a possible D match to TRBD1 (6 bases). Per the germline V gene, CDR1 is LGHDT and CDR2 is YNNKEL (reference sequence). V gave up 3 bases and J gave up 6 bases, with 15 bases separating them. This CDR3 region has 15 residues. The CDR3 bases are TGTGCCAGCAGCCAGCGTACAGGGAGGGGTCAGCCCCAGCATTTT. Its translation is CASSQRTGRGQPQHF.

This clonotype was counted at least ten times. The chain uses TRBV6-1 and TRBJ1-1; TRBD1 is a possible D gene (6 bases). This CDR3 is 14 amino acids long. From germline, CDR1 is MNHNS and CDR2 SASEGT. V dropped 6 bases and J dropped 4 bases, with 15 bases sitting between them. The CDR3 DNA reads TGTGCCAGCAGCGACTCGGAGGGGGTCACTGAAGCTTTCTTT. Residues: CASSDSEGVTEAFF.

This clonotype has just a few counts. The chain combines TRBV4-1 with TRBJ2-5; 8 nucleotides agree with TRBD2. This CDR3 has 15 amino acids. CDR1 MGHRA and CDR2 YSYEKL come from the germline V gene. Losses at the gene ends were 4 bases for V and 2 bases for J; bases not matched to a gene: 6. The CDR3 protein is CASSLDGRVQETQYF. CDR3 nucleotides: TGCGCCAGCAGCCTTGACGGGAGGGTACAAGAGACCCAGTACTTC.

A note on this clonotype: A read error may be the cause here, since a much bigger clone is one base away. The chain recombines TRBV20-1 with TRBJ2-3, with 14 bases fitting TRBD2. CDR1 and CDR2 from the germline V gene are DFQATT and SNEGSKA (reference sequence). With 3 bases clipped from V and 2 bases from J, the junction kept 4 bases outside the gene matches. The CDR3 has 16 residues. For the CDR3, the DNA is TGCAGTGCTAGCCCGGGACTAGCGGGAGTCACAGATACGCAGTATTTT. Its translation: CSASPGLAGVTDTQYF.

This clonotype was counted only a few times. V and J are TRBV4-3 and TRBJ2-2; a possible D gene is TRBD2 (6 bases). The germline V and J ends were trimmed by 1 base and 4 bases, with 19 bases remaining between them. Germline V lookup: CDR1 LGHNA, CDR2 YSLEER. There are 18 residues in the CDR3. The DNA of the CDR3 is TGCGCCAGCAGCCAAGCTCAGGAGGGGCCGGCACCCACCGGGGAGCTGTTTTTT. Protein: CASSQAQEGPAPTGELFF.

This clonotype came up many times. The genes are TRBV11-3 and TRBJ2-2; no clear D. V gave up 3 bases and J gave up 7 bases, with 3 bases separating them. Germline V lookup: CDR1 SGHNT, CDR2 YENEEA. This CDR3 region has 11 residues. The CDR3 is CASSLNGELFF. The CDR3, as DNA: TGTGCCAGCAGCTTGAACGGGGAGCTGTTTTTT.

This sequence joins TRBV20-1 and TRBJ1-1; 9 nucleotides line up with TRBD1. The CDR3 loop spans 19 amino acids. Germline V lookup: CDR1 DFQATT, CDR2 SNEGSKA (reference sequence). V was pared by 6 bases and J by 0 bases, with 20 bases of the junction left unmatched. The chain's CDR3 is CSARKYRDRDTMMNTEAFF. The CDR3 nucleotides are TGCAGTGCGAGAAAGTACCGGGACAGGGATACCATGATGAACACTGAAGCTTTCTTT.

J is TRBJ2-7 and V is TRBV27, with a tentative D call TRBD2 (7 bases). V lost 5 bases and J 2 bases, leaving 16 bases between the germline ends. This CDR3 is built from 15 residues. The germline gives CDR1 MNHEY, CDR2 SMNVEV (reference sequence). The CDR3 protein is CASSAGAGRAYEQYF. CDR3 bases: TGTGCCAGCAGTGCGGGGGCAGGGAGGGCCTACGAGCAGTACTTC.

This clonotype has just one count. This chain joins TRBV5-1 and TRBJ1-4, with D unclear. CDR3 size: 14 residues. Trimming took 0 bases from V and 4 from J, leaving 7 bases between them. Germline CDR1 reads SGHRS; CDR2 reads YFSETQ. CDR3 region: CASSLDGYNEKLFF. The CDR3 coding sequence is TGCGCCAGCAGCTTGGACGGATATAATGAAAAACTGTTTTTT.

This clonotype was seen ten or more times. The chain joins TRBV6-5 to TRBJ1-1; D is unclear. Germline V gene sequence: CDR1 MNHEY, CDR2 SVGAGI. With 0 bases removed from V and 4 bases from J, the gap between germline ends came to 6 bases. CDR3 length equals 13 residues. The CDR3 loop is CASSYSGSTEAFF. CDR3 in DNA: TGTGCCAGCAGTTACTCAGGGAGCACTGAAGCTTTCTTT.

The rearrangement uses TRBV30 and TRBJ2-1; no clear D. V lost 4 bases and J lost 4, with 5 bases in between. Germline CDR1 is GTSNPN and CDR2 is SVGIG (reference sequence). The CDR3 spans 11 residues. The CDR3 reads CAWTPYNEQFF. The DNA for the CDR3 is TGTGCCTGGACCCCATACAATGAGCAGTTCTTC.

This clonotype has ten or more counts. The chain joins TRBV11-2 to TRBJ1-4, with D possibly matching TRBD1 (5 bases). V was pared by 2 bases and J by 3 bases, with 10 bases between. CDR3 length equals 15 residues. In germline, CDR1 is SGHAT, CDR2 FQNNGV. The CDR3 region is CASSLIRGSNEKLFF. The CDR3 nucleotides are TGTGCCAGCAGCTTAATAAGGGGCTCTAATGAAAAACTGTTTTTT.

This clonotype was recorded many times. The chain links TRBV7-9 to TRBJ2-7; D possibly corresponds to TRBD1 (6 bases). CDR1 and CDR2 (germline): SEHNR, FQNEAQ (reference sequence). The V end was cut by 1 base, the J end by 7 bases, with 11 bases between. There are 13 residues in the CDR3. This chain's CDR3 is CASSLVGTFEQYF. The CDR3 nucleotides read TGTGCCAGCAGCTTAGTAGGGACATTTGAGCAGTACTTC.

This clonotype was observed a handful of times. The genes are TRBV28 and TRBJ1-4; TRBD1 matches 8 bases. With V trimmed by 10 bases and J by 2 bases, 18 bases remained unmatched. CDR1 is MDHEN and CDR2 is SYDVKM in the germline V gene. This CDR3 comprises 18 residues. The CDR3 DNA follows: TGTGCCACCCACTCCCCTTCAGGGGGCGCATCCACTAATGAAAAACTGTTTTTT. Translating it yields CATHSPSGGASTNEKLFF.